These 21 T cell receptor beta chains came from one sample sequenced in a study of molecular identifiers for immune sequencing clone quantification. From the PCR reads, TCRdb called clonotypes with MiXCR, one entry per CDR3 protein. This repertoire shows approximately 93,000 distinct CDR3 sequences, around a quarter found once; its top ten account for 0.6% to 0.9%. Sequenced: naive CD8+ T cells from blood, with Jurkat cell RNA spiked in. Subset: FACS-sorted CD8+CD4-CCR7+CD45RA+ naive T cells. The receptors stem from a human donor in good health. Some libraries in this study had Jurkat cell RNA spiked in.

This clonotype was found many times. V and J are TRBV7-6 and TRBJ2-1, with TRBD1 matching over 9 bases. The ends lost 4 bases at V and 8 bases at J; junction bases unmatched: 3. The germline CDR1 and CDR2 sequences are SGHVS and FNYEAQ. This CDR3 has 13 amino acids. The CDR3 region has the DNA TGTGCCAGCAGCTGGACAGGGGTCGATGAGCAGTTCTTC. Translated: CASSWTGVDEQFF.

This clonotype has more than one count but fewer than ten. CDR3: CASSPQDNSYEQYF. The CDR3 nucleotides read TGTGCCAGCAGCCCACAGGACAACTCCTACGAGCAGTACTTC. This chain uses TRBV11-2 with TRBJ2-7; perhaps TRBD1 as D (5 bases). The V gene's germline CDR1 is SGHAT and CDR2 FQNNGV. V lost 5 bases and J lost 0, with 11 bases in between. The CDR3 covers 14 residues.

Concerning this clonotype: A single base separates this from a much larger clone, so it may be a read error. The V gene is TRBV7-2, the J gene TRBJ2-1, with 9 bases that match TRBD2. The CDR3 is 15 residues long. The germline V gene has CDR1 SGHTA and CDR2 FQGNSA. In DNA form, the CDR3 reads TGTGCCAGCAGCGCCCTAGCGGGGAAATACAATAAGCAGTTCTTC. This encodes CASSALAGKYNKQFF.

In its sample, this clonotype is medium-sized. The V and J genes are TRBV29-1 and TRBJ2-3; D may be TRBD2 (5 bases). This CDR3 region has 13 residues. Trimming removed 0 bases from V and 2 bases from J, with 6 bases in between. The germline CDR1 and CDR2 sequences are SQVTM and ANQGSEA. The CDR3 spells CSVEDSDTDTQYF. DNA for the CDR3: TGCAGCGTTGAAGATAGCGACACAGATACGCAGTATTTT.

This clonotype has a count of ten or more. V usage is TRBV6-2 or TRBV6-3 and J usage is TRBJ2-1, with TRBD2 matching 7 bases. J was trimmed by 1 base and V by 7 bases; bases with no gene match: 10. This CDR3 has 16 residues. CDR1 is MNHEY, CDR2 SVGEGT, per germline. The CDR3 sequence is CASNTPWEGSYNEQFF. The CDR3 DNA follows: TGTGCCAGCAACACTCCTTGGGAGGGGTCCTACAATGAGCAGTTCTTC.

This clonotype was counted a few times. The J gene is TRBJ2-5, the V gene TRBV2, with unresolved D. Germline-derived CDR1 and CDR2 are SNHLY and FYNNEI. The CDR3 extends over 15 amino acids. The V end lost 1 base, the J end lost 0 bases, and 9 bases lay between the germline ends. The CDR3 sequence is CASSEGAGHQETQYF. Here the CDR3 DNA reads TGTGCCAGCAGTGAAGGGGCCGGACACCAAGAGACCCAGTACTTC.

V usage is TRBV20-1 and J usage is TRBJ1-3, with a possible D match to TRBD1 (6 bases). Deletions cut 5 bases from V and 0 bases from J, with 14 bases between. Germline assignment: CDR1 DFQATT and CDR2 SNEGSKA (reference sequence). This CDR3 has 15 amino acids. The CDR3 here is CSAPRTALSGNTIYF. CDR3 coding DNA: TGCAGTGCTCCCCGGACAGCTCTCTCTGGAAACACCATATATTTT.

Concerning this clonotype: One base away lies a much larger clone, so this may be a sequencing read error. CDR3 nucleotide sequence: TGCAGTGCTCCCACAGGGGCCGAGCAGTACTTC. It yields the protein CSAPTGAEQYF. This rearrangement joins TRBV20-1 to TRBJ2-7, with 7 bases aligning to TRBD1. Germline assignment: CDR1 DFQATT and CDR2 SNEGSKA (reference sequence). V was pared by 5 bases and J by 6 bases, with 4 bases of the junction left unmatched. The CDR3 extends over 11 amino acids.

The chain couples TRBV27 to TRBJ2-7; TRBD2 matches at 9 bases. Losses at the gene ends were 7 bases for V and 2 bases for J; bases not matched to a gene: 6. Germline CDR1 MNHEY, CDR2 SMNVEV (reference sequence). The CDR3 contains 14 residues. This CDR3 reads CASTSLAGTYEQYF. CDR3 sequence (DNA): TGTGCCAGCACCTCTCTAGCGGGGACCTACGAGCAGTACTTC.

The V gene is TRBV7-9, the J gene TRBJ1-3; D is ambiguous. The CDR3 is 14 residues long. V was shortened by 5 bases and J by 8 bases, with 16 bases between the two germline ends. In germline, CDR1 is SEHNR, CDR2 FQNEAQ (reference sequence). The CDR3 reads CASSPPSAVDTIYF. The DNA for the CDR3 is TGTGCCAGCAGCCCACCGTCGGCGGTGGACACCATATATTTT.

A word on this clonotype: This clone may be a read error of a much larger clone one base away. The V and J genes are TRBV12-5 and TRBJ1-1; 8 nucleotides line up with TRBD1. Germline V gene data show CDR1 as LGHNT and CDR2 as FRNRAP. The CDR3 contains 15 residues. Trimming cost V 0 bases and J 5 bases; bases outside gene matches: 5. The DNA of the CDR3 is TGTGCTAGTGGTTTGGTGGACAGGGCGGGAACTGAAGCTTTCTTT. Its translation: CASGLVDRAGTEAFF.

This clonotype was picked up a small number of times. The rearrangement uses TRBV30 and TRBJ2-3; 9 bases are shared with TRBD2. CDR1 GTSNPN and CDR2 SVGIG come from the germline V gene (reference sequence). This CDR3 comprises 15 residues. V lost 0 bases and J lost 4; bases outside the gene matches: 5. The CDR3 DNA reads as TGTGCCTGGAGTGTGGGTAGCGGGAGCGCAGATACGCAGTATTTT. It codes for CAWSVGSGSADTQYF.

CDR3 nucleotide sequence: TGTGCCATCAGTGAACGGGCGGAGAACTACGAGCAGTACTTC. Protein: CAISERAENYEQYF. V usage is TRBV10-3 and J usage is TRBJ2-7; no firm D call. V was shortened by 3 bases and J by 3 bases, with 12 bases between the two germline ends. CDR1 ENHRY and CDR2 SYGVKD come from the germline V gene. The CDR3 has 14 residues.

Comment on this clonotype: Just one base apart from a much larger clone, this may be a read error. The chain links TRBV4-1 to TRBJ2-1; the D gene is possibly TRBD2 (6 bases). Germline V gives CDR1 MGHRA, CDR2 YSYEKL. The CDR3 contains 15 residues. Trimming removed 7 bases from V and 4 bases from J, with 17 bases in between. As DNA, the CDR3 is TGCGCCAGCACCCTTACTGGCGGGGAGTACAATGAGCAGTTCTTC. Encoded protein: CASTLTGGEYNEQFF.

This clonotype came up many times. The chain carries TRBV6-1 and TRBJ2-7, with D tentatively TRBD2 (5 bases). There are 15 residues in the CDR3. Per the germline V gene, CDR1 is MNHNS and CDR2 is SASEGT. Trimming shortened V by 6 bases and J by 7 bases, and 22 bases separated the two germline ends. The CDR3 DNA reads TGTGCCAGCAGCAATACGGGATGGAATTCGGGGGAGCAGTACTTC. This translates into CASSNTGWNSGEQYF.

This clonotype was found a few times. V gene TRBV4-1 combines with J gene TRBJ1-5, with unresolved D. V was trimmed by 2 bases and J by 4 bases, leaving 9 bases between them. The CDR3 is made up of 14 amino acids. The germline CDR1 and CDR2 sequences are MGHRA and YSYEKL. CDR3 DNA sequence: TGCGCCAGCAGCCAAAATGGAGGTAATCAGCCCCAGCATTTT. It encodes CASSQNGGNQPQHF.

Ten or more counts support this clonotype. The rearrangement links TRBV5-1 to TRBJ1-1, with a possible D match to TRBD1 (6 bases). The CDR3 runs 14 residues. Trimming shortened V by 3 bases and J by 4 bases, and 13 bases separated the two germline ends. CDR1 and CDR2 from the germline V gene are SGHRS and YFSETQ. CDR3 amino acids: CASSYGGPRTEAFF. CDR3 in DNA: TGCGCCAGCAGCTACGGGGGGCCTCGCACTGAAGCTTTCTTT.

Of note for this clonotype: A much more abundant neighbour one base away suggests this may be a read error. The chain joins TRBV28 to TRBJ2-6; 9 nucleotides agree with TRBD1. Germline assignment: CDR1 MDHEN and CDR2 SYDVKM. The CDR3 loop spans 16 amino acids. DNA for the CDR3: TGTGCCAGCAGTCAAACAGGGGGCTCTGGGGCCACCGTCCTGACTTTC. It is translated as CASSQTGGSGATVLTF.

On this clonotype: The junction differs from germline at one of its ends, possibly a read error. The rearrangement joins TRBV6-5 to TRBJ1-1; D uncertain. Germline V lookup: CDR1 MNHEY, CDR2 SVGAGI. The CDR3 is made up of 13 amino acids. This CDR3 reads CAGSYSENTEAFF. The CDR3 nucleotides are TGTGCCGGCAGTTACTCGGAGAACACTGAAGCTTTCTTT.

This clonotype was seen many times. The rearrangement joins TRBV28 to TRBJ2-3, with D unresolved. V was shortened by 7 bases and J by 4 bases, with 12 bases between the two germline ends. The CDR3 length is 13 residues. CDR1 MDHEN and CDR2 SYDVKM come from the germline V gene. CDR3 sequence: CASTGSPSDTQYF. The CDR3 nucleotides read TGTGCCAGCACGGGTAGCCCGTCAGATACGCAGTATTTT.

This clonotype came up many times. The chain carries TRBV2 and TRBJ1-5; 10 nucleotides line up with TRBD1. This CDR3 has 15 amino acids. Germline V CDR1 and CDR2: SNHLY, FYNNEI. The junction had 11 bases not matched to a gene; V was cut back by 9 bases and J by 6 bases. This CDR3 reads CASREGQGRIQPQHF. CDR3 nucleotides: TGTGCCAGTCGAGAGGGACAGGGGCGCATTCAGCCCCAGCATTTT.